This TCR beta chain was captured in a study of T cells in localized non-small cell lung cancer. Study conclusions and caveats: A raised T cell density in blood coincided with lengthier overall survival. T cell clonality was highest in uninvolved adjacent lung, above tumor. Heterogeneity stays possible, as sequencing covered only one tumor region. A median of about 58 of the top 100 tumor clones appeared in adjacent lung, which was paired and uninvolved.

The sample holds one count of this clone. As yet, its antigen is unknown. Sequencing used immunoSEQ multiplex PCR; TCRdb keeps in-frame clones, though not all of them. The sample records fewer than 25,000 clones, more than 85% being singletons. This TCR was recovered from a woman aged 35 to 75 with stage I lung adenocarcinoma. This material consisted of peripheral blood, taken before any cancer treatment.

Here the CDR3 reads CASSQEGRANEQFF. The CDR3 DNA reads TGCGCCAGCAGCCAAGAAGGCAGGGCCAATGAGCAGTTCTTC. The genes are TRBV4-1 and TRBJ2-1, with a possible D match to TRBD1 (5 bases). Germline lookup yields CDR1 MGHRA and CDR2 YSYEKL. This CDR3 is 14 amino acids long. The V and J ends lost 0 bases and 6 bases respectively, with 9 bases between them.